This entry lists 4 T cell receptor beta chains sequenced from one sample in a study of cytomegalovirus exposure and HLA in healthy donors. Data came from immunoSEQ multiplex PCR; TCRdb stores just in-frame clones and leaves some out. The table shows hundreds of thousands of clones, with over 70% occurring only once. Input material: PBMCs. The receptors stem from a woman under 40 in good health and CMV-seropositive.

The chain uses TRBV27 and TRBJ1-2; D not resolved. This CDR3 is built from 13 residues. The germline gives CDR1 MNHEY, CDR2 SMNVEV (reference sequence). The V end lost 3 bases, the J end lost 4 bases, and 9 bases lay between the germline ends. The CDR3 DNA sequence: TGTGCCAGCAGTTTTTGGCAGTCCTATGGCTACACCTTC. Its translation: CASSFWQSYGYTF.

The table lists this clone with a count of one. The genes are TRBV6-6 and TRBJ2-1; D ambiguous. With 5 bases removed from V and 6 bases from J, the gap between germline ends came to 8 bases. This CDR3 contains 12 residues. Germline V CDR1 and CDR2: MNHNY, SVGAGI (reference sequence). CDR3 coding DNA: TGTGCCAGCAGTCCCCCCAGCAATGAGCAGTTCTTC. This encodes CASSPPSNEQFF.

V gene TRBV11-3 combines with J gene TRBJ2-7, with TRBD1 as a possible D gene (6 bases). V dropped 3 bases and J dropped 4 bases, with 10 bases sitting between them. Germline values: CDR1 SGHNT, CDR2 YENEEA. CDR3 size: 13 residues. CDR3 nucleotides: TGTGCCAGCAGCTTGAACCAGGGGTACGAGCAGTACTTC. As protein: CASSLNQGYEQYF. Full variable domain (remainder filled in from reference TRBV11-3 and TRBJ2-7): EAGVVQSPRYKIIEKKQPVAFWCNPISGHNTLYWYLQNLGQGPELLIRYENEEAVDDSQLPKDRFSAERLKGVDSTLKIQPAELGDSAVYLCASSLNQGYEQYFGPGTRLTVT.

This CDR3 is CASSPPRQSPSSYGYTF. DNA of the CDR3: TGTGCCAGCTCACCACCGCGACAGAGCCCTTCTAGCTATGGCTACACCTTC. The J gene is TRBJ1-2, the V gene TRBV18; possibly TRBD1 for D (5 bases). The V end was cut by 0 bases, the J end by 4 bases, with 18 bases between. CDR3 length: 17 amino acids. Germline loops: CDR1 KGHSH, CDR2 LQKENI.